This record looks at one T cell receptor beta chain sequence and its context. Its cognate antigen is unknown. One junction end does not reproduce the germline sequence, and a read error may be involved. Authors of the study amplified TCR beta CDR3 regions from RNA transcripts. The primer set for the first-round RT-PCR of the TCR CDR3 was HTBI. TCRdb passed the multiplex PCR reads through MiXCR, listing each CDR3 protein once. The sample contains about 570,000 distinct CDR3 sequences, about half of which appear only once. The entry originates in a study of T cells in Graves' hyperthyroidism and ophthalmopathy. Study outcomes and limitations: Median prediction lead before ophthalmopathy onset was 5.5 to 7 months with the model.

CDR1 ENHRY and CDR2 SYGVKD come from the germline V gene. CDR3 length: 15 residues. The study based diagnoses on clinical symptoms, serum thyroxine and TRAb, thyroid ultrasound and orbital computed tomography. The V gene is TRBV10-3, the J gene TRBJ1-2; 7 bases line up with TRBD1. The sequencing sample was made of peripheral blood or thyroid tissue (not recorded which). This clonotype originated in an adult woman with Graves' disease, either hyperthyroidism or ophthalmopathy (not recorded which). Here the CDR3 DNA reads TGTGCCACCAGTACCGGACAGGTCCCAAACTATGGCTACACCTTC. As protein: CATSTGQVPNYGYTF.